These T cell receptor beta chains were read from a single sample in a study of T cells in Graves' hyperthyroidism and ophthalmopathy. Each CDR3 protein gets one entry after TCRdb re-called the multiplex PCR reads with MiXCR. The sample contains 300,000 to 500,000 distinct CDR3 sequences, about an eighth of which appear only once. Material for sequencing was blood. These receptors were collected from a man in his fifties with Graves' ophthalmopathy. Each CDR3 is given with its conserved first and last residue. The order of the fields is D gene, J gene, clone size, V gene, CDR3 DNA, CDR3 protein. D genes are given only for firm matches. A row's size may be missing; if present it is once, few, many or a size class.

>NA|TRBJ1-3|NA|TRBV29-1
TGCAGCGTTGAAGATCGGGCGGACATCCGCTCTGGAAACACCATATATTTT
CSVEDRADIRSGNTIYF
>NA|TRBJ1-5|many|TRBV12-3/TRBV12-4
TGTGCCAGCAGTCGGGACACTAGCAATCAGCCCCAGCATTTT
CASSRDTSNQPQHF
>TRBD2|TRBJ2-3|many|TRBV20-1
TGCAGTGCTAGACCACTGGGACTAGCGGGAGGGCCGGAGACAGATACGCAGTATTTT
CSARPLGLAGGPETDTQYF
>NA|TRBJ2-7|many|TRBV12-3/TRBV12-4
TGTGCCAGCAGGTTACGTGGCGAGCAGTACTTC
CASRLRGEQYF
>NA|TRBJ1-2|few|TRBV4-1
TGCGCCAGCAGCCAACTCCTCGGGACATTACACTATGGCTACACCTTC
CASSQLLGTLHYGYTF
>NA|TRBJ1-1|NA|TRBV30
TGTGCCTGGAGTTTGAAGGGGGTCACTGAAGCTTTCTTT
CAWSLKGVTEAFF
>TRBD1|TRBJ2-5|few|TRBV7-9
TGTGCCACCGAGGGGGCTGGAGAGACCCAGTACTTC
CATEGAGETQYF
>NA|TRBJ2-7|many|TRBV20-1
TGCAGTGCTAGTTGGGCAGGGACCTACGAGCAGTACTTC
CSASWAGTYEQYF
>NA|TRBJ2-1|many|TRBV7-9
TGTGCCAGCAGCTCCGGGTCCCCGCGGGAGCAGTTCTTC
CASSSGSPREQFF
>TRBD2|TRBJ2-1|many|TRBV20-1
TGCAGTGCTAGAGATCCGGGACTAGTATACAATGAGCAGTTCTTC
CSARDPGLVYNEQFF
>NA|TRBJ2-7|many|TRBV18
TGTGCCAGCTCACCCACCGGGACCCTCAGCTCCTACGAGCAGTACTTC
CASSPTGTLSSYEQYF
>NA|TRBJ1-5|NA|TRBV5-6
TGTGCCAGCAGCTCCGTCAGGGGAGGGAATCAGCCCCAGCATTTT
CASSSVRGGNQPQHF
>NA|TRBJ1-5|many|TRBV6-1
TGTGCCTCGTGCACGGTACTTAGCAATCAGCCCCAGCATTTT
CASCTVLSNQPQHF
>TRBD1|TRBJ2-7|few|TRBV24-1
TGTGCCACCAGTGATTTGCGGGACAGGGCTTACGAGCAGTACTTC
CATSDLRDRAYEQYF
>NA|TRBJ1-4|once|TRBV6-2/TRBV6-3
TGTGCCAGCTCCCGCGGAAGGGAGGACGAAAAACTGTTTTTT
CASSRGREDEKLFF
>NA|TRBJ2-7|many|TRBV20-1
TGCAGTGCTAGAGCATATACTAGAACCTACGAGCAGTACTTC
CSARAYTRTYEQYF
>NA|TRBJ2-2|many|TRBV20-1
TGCAGTGCCGCCCCGGAGCGGCCGAACACCGGGGAGCTGTTTTTT
CSAAPERPNTGELFF
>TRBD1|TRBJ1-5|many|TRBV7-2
TGTGCCAGCAGCTTAGTAACAGGGGGCGGTCAGCCCCAGCATTTT
CASSLVTGGGQPQHF
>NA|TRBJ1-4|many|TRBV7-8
TGTGCCAGCGGCCCGGCGGACCGACTCCAAAATGAAAAACTGTTTTTT
CASGPADRLQNEKLFF
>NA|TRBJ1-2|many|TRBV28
TGTGCCAGCAGTTTGGGTTCTTCTAACTATGGCTACACCTTC
CASSLGSSNYGYTF
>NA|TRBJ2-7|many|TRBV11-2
TGTGCCAGCAGCCCAGACGCGGGGCTAGCTTCCTACGAGCAGTACTTC
CASSPDAGLASYEQYF
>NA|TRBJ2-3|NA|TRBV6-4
TGTGCCAGCAGTGACTCGCCCTACACAGATACGCAGTATTTT
CASSDSPYTDTQYF
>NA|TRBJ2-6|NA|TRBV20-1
TGCAGTGCTAGAGTTCCTAGTTCTATTGGGGCCAACGTCCTGACTTTC
CSARVPSSIGANVLTF
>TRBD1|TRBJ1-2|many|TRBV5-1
TGCGCCAGCAGCTTGGCAGGGGGCGAAGGAAGTGGCTACACCTTC
CASSLAGGEGSGYTF
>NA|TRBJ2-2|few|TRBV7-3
TGTGCCAGCAGCGACAGTCGGAACACCGGGGAGCTGTTTTTT
CASSDSRNTGELFF
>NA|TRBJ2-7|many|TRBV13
TGTGCCAGCCCAGATAGGGTTAACTACGAGCAGTACTTC
CASPDRVNYEQYF
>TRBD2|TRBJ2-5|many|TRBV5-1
TGCGCCAGCAGACAGGGACTAGCGGGAGCAGAGACCCAGTACTTC
CASRQGLAGAETQYF
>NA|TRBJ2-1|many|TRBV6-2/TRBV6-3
TGTGCCAGCAGTTACTCGGGGGCCTACAATGAGCAGTTCTTC
CASSYSGAYNEQFF